These 32 T cell receptor beta chains were all obtained from the same sample, sequenced in a study of cytomegalovirus exposure and HLA in healthy donors. Amplification used 60 Vbeta primers and 13 Jbeta primers. Method: immunoSEQ multiplex PCR; TCRdb's copy keeps in-frame clones and lacks some. The table for this sample gives about 130,000 clones. Specimen: PBMCs. These receptors all come from a woman in her 40s in good health and CMV-seropositive.

This sequence joins TRBV19 and TRBJ1-1; TRBD1 agrees at 9 bases. V lost 7 bases to trimming and J lost 8 bases; unmatched junction nucleotides: 20. Germline V gene data show CDR1 as LNHDA and CDR2 as SQIVND (reference sequence). The CDR3 totals 17 residues. The DNA for the CDR3 is TGTGCCAGTACCCCCTACGGGACAGGGATTCAGCGTCCAGAAGCTTTCTTT. This codes for CASTPYGTGIQRPEAFF.

CDR3 in amino acids: CASSLVGGRAETDTQYF. The CDR3, as DNA: TGTGCCAGCAGCTTAGTTGGCGGGAGGGCCGAGACAGATACGCAGTATTTT. This sequence joins TRBV11-2 and TRBJ2-3; 9 nucleotides line up with TRBD2. Germline loops: CDR1 SGHAT, CDR2 FQNNGV. The CDR3 sequence is 17 residues long. J lost 3 bases, V lost 1 base, and 8 bases had no gene match. The complete variable domain, with remaining parts taken from reference TRBV11-2 and TRBJ2-3, reads EAGVAQSPRYKIIEKRQSVAFWCNPISGHATLYWYQQILGQGPKLLIQFQNNGVVDDSQLPKDRFSAERLKGVDSTLKIQPAKLEDSAVYLCASSLVGGRAETDTQYFGPGTRLTVL.

The rearrangement joins TRBV5-1 to TRBJ2-7, with D unclear. V shed 5 bases and J shed 3 bases, with 6 bases lying between them. CDR3 length: 11 amino acids. CDR1 SGHRS and CDR2 YFSETQ come from the germline V gene. CDR3 region: CASRSVYEQYF. Here the CDR3 DNA reads TGCGCCAGCAGGTCAGTCTACGAGCAGTACTTC.

This chain connects TRBV14 to TRBJ2-1; tentatively, D is TRBD1 (7 bases). Per germline, CDR1 SGHDN and CDR2 FVKESK. V was pared by 0 bases and J by 8 bases, with 14 bases between. CDR3 length: 15 residues. The CDR3 sequence is CASSQDRGRGDEQFF. CDR3 in DNA: TGTGCCAGCAGCCAAGATCGAGGCAGGGGGGATGAGCAGTTCTTC.

The V gene is TRBV28, the J gene TRBJ2-6; tentative D call: TRBD1 (6 bases). Trimming pared 11 bases from V and 4 bases from J, leaving 15 bases between. CDR3 size: 14 residues. From germline, CDR1 is MDHEN and CDR2 SYDVKM. The CDR3 protein is CASGQFGGANVLTF. The CDR3, as DNA: TGTGCCTCAGGACAGTTTGGGGGGGCCAACGTCCTGACTTTC.

V is TRBV11-3 and J is TRBJ2-5; TRBD1 aligns across 7 bases. The V segment lost 5 bases and the J segment 1 base; nucleotides outside the gene matches: 4. Germline CDR1 is SGHNT and CDR2 is YENEEA. The CDR3 has 14 residues. The CDR3 sequence is CASSANRGQETQYF. DNA of the CDR3: TGTGCCAGCAGCGCAAACAGGGGCCAAGAGACCCAGTACTTC.

The chain couples TRBV28 to TRBJ1-2; D is undetermined. Looked up from germline, CDR1 is MDHEN and CDR2 is SYDVKM. This CDR3 spans 13 amino acids. V was shortened by 5 bases and J by 0 bases, with 7 bases between the two germline ends. CDR3 coding DNA: TGTGCCAGCAGTCCAACAACTAACTATGGCTACACCTTC. It encodes CASSPTTNYGYTF.

The chain carries TRBV20-1 and TRBJ1-5; D is ambiguous. Germline assignment: CDR1 DFQATT and CDR2 SNEGSKA (reference sequence). Trimming took off 8 bases at V and 6 bases at J, with 8 bases between the two ends. CDR3 length: 10 residues. DNA of the CDR3: TGCAGTCCCGAGAGTCAGCCCCAGCATTTT. It encodes CSPESQPQHF.

The chain recombines TRBV5-1 with TRBJ2-7; TRBD1 agrees at 8 bases. Germline V gene sequence: CDR1 SGHRS, CDR2 YFSETQ. The CDR3 sequence is 16 residues long. The V segment lost 1 base and the J segment 5 bases; nucleotides outside the gene matches: 11. CDR3 bases: TGCGCCAGCAGCTTGAAGGGTGAGACAGGGGCCCACGAGCAGTACTTC. Its translation: CASSLKGETGAHEQYF.

This chain uses TRBV28 with TRBJ1-2, with 7 positions matching TRBD1. The germline CDR1 and CDR2 sequences are MDHEN and SYDVKM. The CDR3 sequence is 15 residues long. V trimming: 5 bases; J trimming: 7 bases; junction bases outside the gene matches: 13. CDR3 in amino acids: CASSPNHRQGRGYTF. The CDR3 coding sequence is TGTGCCAGCAGTCCAAACCATAGACAGGGACGTGGCTACACCTTC.

The chain is built from TRBV7-2 and TRBJ2-4; the match to TRBD2 covers 14 bases. Germline assignment: CDR1 SGHTA and CDR2 FQGNSA. The length of the CDR3 is 16 residues. The trim removed 4 bases at V and 8 bases at J, leaving 7 bases unmatched. This CDR3 is CASSSGLAGGSDIQYF. The CDR3 nucleotides are TGTGCCAGCAGCTCCGGACTAGCGGGAGGATCGGACATTCAGTACTTC.

This chain uses TRBV9 with TRBJ2-1; TRBD2 aligns across 10 bases. The CDR3 covers 17 residues. V was pared by 0 bases and J by 5 bases, with 8 bases of the junction left unmatched. CDR1 and CDR2 (germline): SGDLS, YYNGEE. CDR3 in amino acids: CASSVATTSGVNNEQFF. CDR3 DNA: TGTGCCAGCAGCGTAGCTACTACTAGCGGGGTAAACAATGAGCAGTTCTTC.

This rearrangement joins TRBV28 to TRBJ2-2; D is perhaps TRBD2 (6 bases). The CDR3 is made up of 13 amino acids. Germline V gene lookup returns CDR1 MDHEN and CDR2 SYDVKM. V dropped 11 bases and J dropped 0 bases, with 10 bases sitting between them. CDR3 region: CAGRGSNTGELFF. CDR3 DNA: TGTGCCGGACGGGGGTCGAACACCGGGGAGCTGTTTTTT. The complete variable domain, with remaining parts taken from reference TRBV28 and TRBJ2-2, reads DVKVTQSSRYLVKRTGEKVFLECVQDMDHENMFWYRQDPGLGLRLIYFSYDVKMKEKGDIPEGYSVSREKKERFSLILESASTNQTSMYLCAGRGSNTGELFFGEGSRLTVL.

This chain joins TRBV2 and TRBJ2-1; TRBD1 agrees at 9 bases. The ends lost 4 bases at V and 5 bases at J; junction bases unmatched: 6. Germline V gene sequence: CDR1 SNHLY, CDR2 FYNNEI. This CDR3 region has 15 residues. CDR3 DNA sequence: TGTGCCAGCAGTGCCTTTAGGGACAGGGACAATGAGCAGTTCTTC. This translates into CASSAFRDRDNEQFF.

The V gene is TRBV10-3, the J gene TRBJ2-5, with no clear D. The DNA end is a closer match to TRBJ2-7, so the J assignment may be wrong. The CDR3 runs to 12 residues. Germline CDR1 ENHRY, CDR2 SYGVKD. The CDR3 reads CAISDYNYEQYF. CDR3 nucleotides: TGTGCCATCAGTGATTACAACTACGAGCAGTACTTC.

The rearrangement joins TRBV11-2 to TRBJ1-1; D is possibly TRBD1 (5 bases). Germline V lookup: CDR1 SGHAT, CDR2 FQNNGV. This CDR3 has 14 amino acids. V dropped 4 bases and J dropped 5 bases, with 14 bases sitting between them. The CDR3 DNA sequence: TGTGCCAGCAGCTCCCAGGGTCGTAGGACTGAAGCTTTCTTT. It encodes CASSSQGRRTEAFF. The variable domain in full, with the rest retrieved from reference TRBV11-2 and TRBJ1-1, is EAGVAQSPRYKIIEKRQSVAFWCNPISGHATLYWYQQILGQGPKLLIQFQNNGVVDDSQLPKDRFSAERLKGVDSTLKIQPAKLEDSAVYLCASSSQGRRTEAFFGQGTRLTVV.

The gene calls are TRBV27 and TRBJ1-2; D perhaps matches TRBD1 (6 bases). Trimming took 0 bases from V and 2 from J, leaving 10 bases between them. CDR3 length equals 15 residues. Germline V gene sequence: CDR1 MNHEY, CDR2 SMNVEV (reference sequence). The CDR3 loop reads CASSLSRTGNYGYTF. In nucleotides, the CDR3 is TGTGCCAGCAGTTTATCGAGAACAGGGAACTATGGCTACACCTTC.

The CDR3, as DNA: TGTGCCTGGAGTCGCGACAGTTTAAATTCACCCCTCCACTTT. Translation gives CAWSRDSLNSPLHF. J is TRBJ1-6 and V is TRBV30, with a weak D call TRBD1 (5 bases). There are 14 residues in the CDR3. Germline CDR1 GTSNPN, CDR2 SVGIG (reference sequence). Trimming stripped 2 bases from V and 7 bases from J, with 12 bases between.

Comments on this clone: This specimen includes other DNA sequences encoding the same CDR3. The rearrangement uses TRBV6-1 and TRBJ1-1; D uncertain. With 0 bases removed from V and 1 base from J, the gap between germline ends came to 9 bases. Germline V gene lookup returns CDR1 MNHNS and CDR2 SASEGT. This CDR3 has 15 amino acids. Here the CDR3 reads CASSEALTWNTEAFF. The CDR3 DNA sequence: TGTGCCAGCAGTGAAGCCCTGACTTGGAACACTGAAGCTTTCTTT.

The V and J genes are TRBV5-4 and TRBJ1-5; D remains ambiguous. Germline V gene sequence: CDR1 SGHNT, CDR2 YYREEE (reference sequence). The CDR3 has 13 amino acids. Between the trimmed V and J ends, which lost 0 bases and 7 bases, there was a span of 8 bases. CDR3 sequence (DNA): TGTGCCAGCAGCTTGGCCCCGGGGCAGCCCCAGCATTTT. Translated, it gives CASSLAPGQPQHF.

This chain links TRBV7-9 with TRBJ1-1; TRBD1 aligns across 11 bases. The J segment lost 1 base and the V segment lost 5 bases, leaving 6 bases of the junction unmatched. This CDR3 is 16 amino acids long. Germline CDR1 is SEHNR and CDR2 is FQNEAQ (reference sequence). CDR3 protein: CASSQDRGRGNTEAFF. The DNA of the CDR3 is TGTGCCAGCAGCCAGGACAGGGGGCGTGGGAACACTGAAGCTTTCTTT.

V gene TRBV21-1 combines with J gene TRBJ1-5; the table's TRBD1 call for D was not verified on the DNA. TRBV21-1 is termed a pseudogene. CDR3 length: 18 amino acids. Written as DNA, the CDR3 is TGTGCCAGCACCACTAGACAGGGGAAGGGTAGGGACAATCAGCCCCAGCATTTT. As protein: CASTTRQGKGRDNQPQHF.

The rearrangement joins TRBV7-2 to TRBJ2-1; 12 bases fit TRBD1. CDR3 length: 16 residues. The trim removed 0 bases at V and 8 bases at J, leaving 5 bases unmatched. The germline V gene encodes CDR1 SGHTA and CDR2 FQGNSA. DNA for the CDR3: TGTGCCAGCAGCTTAGCTGGGACAGGGGGCTTCGATGAGCAGTTCTTC. This encodes CASSLAGTGGFDEQFF.

This rearrangement joins TRBV7-9 to TRBJ2-1, with TRBD2 matching 7 bases. The CDR3 is 14 residues long. The germline V gene encodes CDR1 SEHNR and CDR2 FQNEAQ (reference sequence). The trim removed 5 bases at V and 8 bases at J, leaving 9 bases unmatched. CDR3 amino acids: CASSEKTSIDEQFF. The CDR3, as DNA: TGTGCCAGCAGCGAGAAGACTAGCATCGATGAGCAGTTCTTC.

This chain joins TRBV6-1 and TRBJ2-2; 7 bases line up with TRBD1. The ends lost 1 base at V and 3 bases at J; junction bases unmatched: 2. The CDR3 length is 15 residues. Germline lookup yields CDR1 MNHNS and CDR2 SASEGT. CDR3: CASSEGTGDTGELFF. DNA of the CDR3: TGTGCCAGCAGTGAAGGGACAGGCGACACCGGGGAGCTGTTTTTT.

The gene calls are TRBV7-2 and TRBJ1-5; D is possibly TRBD1 (5 bases). Germline-derived CDR1 and CDR2 are SGHTA and FQGNSA. The CDR3 covers 13 residues. Trimming left V 5 bases short and J 11 bases short, with 16 bases between. The DNA of the CDR3 is TGTGCCAGCAGCCGGGGGTTGGAAGAGGCCCAGCATTTT. Translated, it gives CASSRGLEEAQHF.

V usage is TRBV5-1 and J usage is TRBJ1-4, with a weak D call TRBD1 (6 bases). Germline-derived CDR1 and CDR2 are SGHRS and YFSETQ. This CDR3 has 14 residues. V was cut by 4 bases and J by 8 bases, with 15 bases left in between. CDR3 loop: CASSGGQTGEKLFF. Written as DNA, the CDR3 is TGCGCCAGCAGCGGCGGACAGACGGGGGAAAAACTGTTTTTT. Drawing the rest from reference TRBV5-1 and TRBJ1-4, the complete variable domain is KAGVTQTPRYLIKTRGQQVTLSCSPISGHRSVSWYQQTPGQGLQFLFEYFSETQRNKGNFPGRFSGRQFSNSRSEMNVSTLELGDSALYLCASSGGQTGEKLFFGSGTQLSVL.

The rearrangement joins TRBV2 to TRBJ2-3; tentative D call: TRBD1 (5 bases). The ends were cut back, 10 bases at V and 0 bases at J, with 14 bases in the middle. The CDR3 runs 14 residues. Germline V gene sequence: CDR1 SNHLY, CDR2 FYNNEI. DNA for the CDR3: TGTGCCACCCAGGGTGGATTTAGCACAGATACGCAGTATTTT. It translates to CATQGGFSTDTQYF.

This chain links TRBV9 with TRBJ1-3; D is uncertain. The CDR3 has 13 amino acids. Trimming took off 4 bases at V and 4 bases at J, with 9 bases between the two ends. Per germline, CDR1 SGDLS and CDR2 YYNGEE. The CDR3 sequence is CASSPSGGNTIYF. As DNA, the CDR3 is TGTGCCAGCAGCCCGTCGGGAGGAAACACCATATATTTT.

The genes are TRBV30 and TRBJ2-1, with TRBD1 matching over 7 bases. This CDR3 contains 16 residues. Trimming removed 3 bases from V and 1 base from J; junction bases left unmatched: 9. The germline gives CDR1 GTSNPN, CDR2 SVGIG (reference sequence). CDR3 protein: CAWSASDRASYNEQFF. Written as DNA, the CDR3 is TGTGCCTGGAGCGCGAGCGACAGGGCGTCCTACAATGAGCAGTTCTTC. The whole variable domain, remainder taken from reference TRBV30 and TRBJ2-1, is SQTIHQWPATLVQPVGSPLSLECTVEGTSNPNLYWYRQAAGRGLQLLFYSVGIGQISSEVPQNLSASRPQDRQFILSSKKLLLSDSGFYLCAWSASDRASYNEQFFGPGTRLTVL.

The rearrangement links TRBV5-7 to TRBJ2-7; D is possibly TRBD2 (5 bases). TRBV5-7 is an open reading frame, and its role is uncertain. This CDR3 contains 16 residues. V lost 4 bases and J 4 bases, leaving 21 bases between the germline ends. The CDR3 sequence: CASSPYVVGDFYEQYF. The CDR3 DNA reads TGTGCCAGCAGCCCTTACGTCGTGGGAGATTTTTACGAGCAGTACTTC.

The chain uses TRBV5-1 and TRBJ2-5, with 7 bases fitting TRBD2. With 2 bases clipped from V and 1 base from J, the junction kept 8 bases outside the gene matches. CDR1 and CDR2 from the germline V gene are SGHRS and YFSETQ. The CDR3 length is 16 residues. The CDR3 DNA sequence: TGCGCCAGCAGCTTACGCCTAGCGGACCTCCAAGAGACCCAGTACTTC. Amino acid sequence: CASSLRLADLQETQYF.